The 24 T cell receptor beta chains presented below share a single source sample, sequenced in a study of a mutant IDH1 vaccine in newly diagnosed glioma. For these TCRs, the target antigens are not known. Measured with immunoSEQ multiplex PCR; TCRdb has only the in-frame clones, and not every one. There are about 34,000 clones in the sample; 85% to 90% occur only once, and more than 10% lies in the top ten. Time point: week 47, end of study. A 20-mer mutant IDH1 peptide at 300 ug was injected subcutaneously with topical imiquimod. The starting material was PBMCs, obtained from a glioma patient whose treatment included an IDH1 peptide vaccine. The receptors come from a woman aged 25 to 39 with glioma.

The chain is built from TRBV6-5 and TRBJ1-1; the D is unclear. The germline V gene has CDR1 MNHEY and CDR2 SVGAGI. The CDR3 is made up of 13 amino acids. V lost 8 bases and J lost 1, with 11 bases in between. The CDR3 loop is CASQGSGNTEAFF. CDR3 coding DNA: TGTGCCAGCCAAGGATCGGGGAACACTGAAGCTTTCTTT.

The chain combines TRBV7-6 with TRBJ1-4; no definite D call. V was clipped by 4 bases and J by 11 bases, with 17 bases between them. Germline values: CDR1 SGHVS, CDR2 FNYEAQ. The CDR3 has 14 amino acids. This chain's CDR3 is CASSSDPGSTKLFF. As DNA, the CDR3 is TGTGCCAGCAGCTCCGATCCAGGATCTACCAAACTGTTTTTT.

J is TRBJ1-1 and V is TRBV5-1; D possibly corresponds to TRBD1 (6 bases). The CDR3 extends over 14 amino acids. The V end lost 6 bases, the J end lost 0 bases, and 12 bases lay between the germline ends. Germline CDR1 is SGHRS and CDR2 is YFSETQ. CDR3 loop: CASTPTGMNTEAFF. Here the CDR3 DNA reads TGCGCCAGCACCCCGACAGGAATGAACACTGAAGCTTTCTTT.

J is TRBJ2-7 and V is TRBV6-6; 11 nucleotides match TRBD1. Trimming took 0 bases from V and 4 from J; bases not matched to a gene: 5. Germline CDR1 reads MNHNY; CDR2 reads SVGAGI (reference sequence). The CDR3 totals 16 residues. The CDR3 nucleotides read TGTGCCAGCAGTTACTCGACTGGACAGGGGGCGTACGAGCAGTACTTC. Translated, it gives CASSYSTGQGAYEQYF.

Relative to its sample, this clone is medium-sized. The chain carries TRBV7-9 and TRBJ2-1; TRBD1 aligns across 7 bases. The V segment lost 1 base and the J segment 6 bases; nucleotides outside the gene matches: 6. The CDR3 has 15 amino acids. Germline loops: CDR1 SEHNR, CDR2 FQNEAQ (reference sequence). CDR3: CASSLGAGGINEQFF. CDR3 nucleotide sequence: TGTGCCAGCAGCTTAGGGGCAGGGGGAATCAATGAGCAGTTCTTC. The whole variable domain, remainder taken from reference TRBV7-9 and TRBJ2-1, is DTGVSQNPRHKITKRGQNVTFRCDPISEHNRLYWYRQTLGQGPEFLTYFQNEAQLEKSRLLSDRFSAERPKGSFSTLEIQRTEQGDSAMYLCASSLGAGGINEQFFGPGTRLTVL.

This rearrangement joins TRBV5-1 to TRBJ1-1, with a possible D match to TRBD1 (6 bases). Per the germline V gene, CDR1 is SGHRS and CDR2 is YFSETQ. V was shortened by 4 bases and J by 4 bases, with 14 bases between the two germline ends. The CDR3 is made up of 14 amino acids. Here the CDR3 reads CASSITGMATEAFF. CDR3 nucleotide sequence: TGCGCCAGCAGCATCACAGGGATGGCCACTGAAGCTTTCTTT. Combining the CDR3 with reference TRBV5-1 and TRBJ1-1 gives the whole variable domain KAGVTQTPRYLIKTRGQQVTLSCSPISGHRSVSWYQQTPGQGLQFLFEYFSETQRNKGNFPGRFSGRQFSNSRSEMNVSTLELGDSALYLCASSITGMATEAFFGQGTRLTVV.

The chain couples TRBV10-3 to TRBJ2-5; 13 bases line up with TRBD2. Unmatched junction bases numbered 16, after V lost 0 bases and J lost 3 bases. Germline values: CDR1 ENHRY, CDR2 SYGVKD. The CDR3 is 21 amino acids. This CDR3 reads CAISESKTSGGSLGQKETQYF. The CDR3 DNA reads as TGTGCCATCAGTGAGTCTAAGACTAGCGGGGGGTCGCTCGGACAAAAAGAGACCCAGTACTTC.

In nucleotides, the CDR3 is TGTGCCAGCAGCTCAAGCAGGATAAACTATGGCTACACCTTC. Translating it yields CASSSSRINYGYTF. The chain couples TRBV7-9 to TRBJ1-2; D is unresolved. The CDR3 totals 14 residues. V lost 4 bases to trimming and J lost 2 bases, with 11 bases between them. Per the germline V gene, CDR1 is SEHNR and CDR2 is FQNEAQ (reference sequence).

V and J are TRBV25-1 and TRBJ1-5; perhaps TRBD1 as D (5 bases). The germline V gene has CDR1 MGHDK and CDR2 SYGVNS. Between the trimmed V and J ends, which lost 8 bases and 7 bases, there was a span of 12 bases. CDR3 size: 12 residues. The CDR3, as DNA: TGTGCCAGCCGCAGGGAGGACCAGCCCCAGCATTTT. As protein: CASRREDQPQHF.

In nucleotides, the CDR3 is TGTGCCAGCAGTTACGCCACAGGGGTGGATGGCTACACCTTC. Translated: CASSYATGVDGYTF. This chain connects TRBV6-5 to TRBJ1-2; 7 positions match TRBD1. Per germline, CDR1 MNHEY and CDR2 SVGAGI. Trimming at V came to 2 bases and at J to 6 bases, leaving 6 bases not matched to a gene. CDR3 length: 14 residues.

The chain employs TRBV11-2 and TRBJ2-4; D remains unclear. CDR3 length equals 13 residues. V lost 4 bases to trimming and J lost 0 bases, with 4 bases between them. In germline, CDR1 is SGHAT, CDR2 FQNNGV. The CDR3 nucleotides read TGTGCCAGCAGCTCTCTAGCCAAAAACATTCAGTACTTC. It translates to CASSSLAKNIQYF.

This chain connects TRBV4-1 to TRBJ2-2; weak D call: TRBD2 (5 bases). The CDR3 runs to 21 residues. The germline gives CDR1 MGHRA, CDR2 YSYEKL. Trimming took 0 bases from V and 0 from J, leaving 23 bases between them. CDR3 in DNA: TGCGCCAGCAGCCAAGAACTTCTGACGACTTCTGAGGACTCGAACACCGGGGAGCTGTTTTTT. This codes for CASSQELLTTSEDSNTGELFF.

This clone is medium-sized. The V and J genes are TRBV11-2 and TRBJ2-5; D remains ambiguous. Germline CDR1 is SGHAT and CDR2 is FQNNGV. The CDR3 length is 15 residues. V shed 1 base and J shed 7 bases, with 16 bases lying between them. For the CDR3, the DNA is TGTGCCAGCAGCTTAGGGCCGGACGCCACCCCGACCCAGTACTTC. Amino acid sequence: CASSLGPDATPTQYF.

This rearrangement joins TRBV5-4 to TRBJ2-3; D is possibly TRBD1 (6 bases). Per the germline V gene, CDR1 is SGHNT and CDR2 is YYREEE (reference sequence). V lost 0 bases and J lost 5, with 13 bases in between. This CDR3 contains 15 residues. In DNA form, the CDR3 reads TGTGCCAGCAGCTTGGGGGGAAGGGGGAAAGATACGCAGTATTTT. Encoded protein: CASSLGGRGKDTQYF.

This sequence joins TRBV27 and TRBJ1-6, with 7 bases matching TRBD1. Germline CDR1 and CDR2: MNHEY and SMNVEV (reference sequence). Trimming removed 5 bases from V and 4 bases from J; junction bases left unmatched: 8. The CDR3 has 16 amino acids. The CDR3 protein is CASSASGGDYNSPLHF. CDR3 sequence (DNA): TGTGCCAGCAGTGCATCAGGGGGTGATTATAATTCACCCCTCCACTTT.

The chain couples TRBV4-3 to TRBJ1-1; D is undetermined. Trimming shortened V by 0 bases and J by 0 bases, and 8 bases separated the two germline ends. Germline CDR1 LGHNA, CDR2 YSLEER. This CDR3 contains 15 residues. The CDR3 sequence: CASSQERYMNTEAFF. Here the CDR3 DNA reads TGCGCCAGCAGCCAAGAACGGTACATGAACACTGAAGCTTTCTTT.

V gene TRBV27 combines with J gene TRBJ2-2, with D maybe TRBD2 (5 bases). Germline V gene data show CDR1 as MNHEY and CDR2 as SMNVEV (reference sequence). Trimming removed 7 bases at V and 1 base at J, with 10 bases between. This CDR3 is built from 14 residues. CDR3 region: CASKVSVNTGELFF. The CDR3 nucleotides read TGTGCCAGCAAGGTTAGCGTGAACACCGGGGAGCTGTTTTTT.

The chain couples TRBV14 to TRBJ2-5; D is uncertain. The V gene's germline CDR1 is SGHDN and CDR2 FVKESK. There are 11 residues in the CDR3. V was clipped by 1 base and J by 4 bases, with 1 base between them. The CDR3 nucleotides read TGTGCCAGCAGCCAAGCAGAGACCCAGTACTTC. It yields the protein CASSQAETQYF.

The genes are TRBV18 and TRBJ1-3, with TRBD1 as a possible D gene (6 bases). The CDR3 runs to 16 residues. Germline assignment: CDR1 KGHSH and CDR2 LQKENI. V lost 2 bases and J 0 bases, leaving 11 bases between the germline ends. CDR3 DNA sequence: TGTGCCAGCTCACCAACGGGGGCCTACTCTGGAAACACCATATATTTT. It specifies CASSPTGAYSGNTIYF.

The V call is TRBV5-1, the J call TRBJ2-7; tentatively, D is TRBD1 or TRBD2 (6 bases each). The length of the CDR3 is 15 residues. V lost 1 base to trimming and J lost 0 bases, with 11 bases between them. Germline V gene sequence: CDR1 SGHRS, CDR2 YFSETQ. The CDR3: CASSLWWGASYEQYF. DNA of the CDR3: TGCGCCAGCAGCTTGTGGTGGGGGGCCTCCTACGAGCAGTACTTC. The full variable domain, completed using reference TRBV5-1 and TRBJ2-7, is KAGVTQTPRYLIKTRGQQVTLSCSPISGHRSVSWYQQTPGQGLQFLFEYFSETQRNKGNFPGRFSGRQFSNSRSEMNVSTLELGDSALYLCASSLWWGASYEQYFGPGTRLTVT.

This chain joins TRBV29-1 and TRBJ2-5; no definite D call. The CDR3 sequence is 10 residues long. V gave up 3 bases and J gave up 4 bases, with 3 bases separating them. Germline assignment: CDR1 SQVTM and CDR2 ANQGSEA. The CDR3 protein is CSVEAETQYF. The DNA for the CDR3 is TGCAGCGTTGAGGCAGAGACCCAGTACTTC. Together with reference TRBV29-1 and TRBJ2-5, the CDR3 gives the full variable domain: SAVISQKPSRDICQRGTSLTIQCQVDSQVTMMFWYRQQPGQSLTLIATANQGSEATYESGFVIDKFPISRPNLTFSTLTVSNMSPEDSSIYLCSVEAETQYFGPGTRLLVL.

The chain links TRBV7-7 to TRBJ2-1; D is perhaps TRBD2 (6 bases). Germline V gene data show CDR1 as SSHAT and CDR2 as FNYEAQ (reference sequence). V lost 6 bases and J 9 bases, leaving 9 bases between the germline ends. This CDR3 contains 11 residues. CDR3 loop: CASSSGSEQFF. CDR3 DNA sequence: TGTGCCAGCAGTAGCGGATCTGAGCAGTTCTTC.

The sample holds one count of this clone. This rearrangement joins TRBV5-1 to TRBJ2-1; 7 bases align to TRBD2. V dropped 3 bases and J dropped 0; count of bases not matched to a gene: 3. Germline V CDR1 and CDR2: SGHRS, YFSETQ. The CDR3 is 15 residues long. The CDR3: CASSSLAISYNEQFF. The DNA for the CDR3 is TGCGCCAGCAGCTCACTAGCGATCTCCTACAATGAGCAGTTCTTC.

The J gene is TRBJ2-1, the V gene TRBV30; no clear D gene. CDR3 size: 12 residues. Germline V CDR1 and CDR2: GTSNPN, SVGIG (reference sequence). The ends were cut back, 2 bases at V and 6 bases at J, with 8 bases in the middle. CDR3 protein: CAWSNLGNEQFF. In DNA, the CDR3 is TGTGCCTGGAGTAATTTGGGCAATGAGCAGTTCTTC.